The next 16 T cell receptor beta chains were all read from a single sample in a study of spatial heterogeneity in lung cancer. TCRdb used MiXCR to reprocess the 5' RACE reads, holding one entry per CDR3 protein. The repertoire holds just under 95,000 distinct CDR3 sequences, with around 12% as singletons. Time point noted: sample taken at primary tumor resection. Sequencing used PBMCs, obtained at surgery. All receptors derive from a male donor with early-stage non-small cell lung cancer.

This clonotype was observed at least ten times. The CDR3 carries no conserved terminal phenylalanine or tryptophan, so it likely arises from a read error. No DNA is shown, since the ends of the CDR3 on it are uncertain; the CDR3 is the one TCRdb lists. The rearrangement links TRBV7-9 to TRBJ2-7; the tabulated D call, TRBD1, remains unverified against the DNA. Germline CDR1 is SEHNR and CDR2 is FQNEAQ (reference sequence). The CDR3 is 11 amino acids long, termini counted. CDR3 region: CASSPGDSLQI.

This clonotype was seen ten or more times. The chain joins TRBV27 to TRBJ2-7; tentatively, D is TRBD1 or TRBD2 (6 bases each). V was trimmed by 5 bases and J by 7 bases, leaving 21 bases between them. The CDR3 has 15 amino acids. Germline V gives CDR1 MNHEY, CDR2 SMNVEV (reference sequence). The CDR3 nucleotides are TGTGCCAGCAGTCCTAACCGGGGGCCATGGGGAGAGCAGTACTTC. This sequence encodes CASSPNRGPWGEQYF.

This clonotype occurred a few times. This chain links TRBV7-9 with TRBJ2-1; D unclear. The germline V gene has CDR1 SEHNR and CDR2 FQNEAQ (reference sequence). The CDR3 covers 14 residues. The V gene lost 1 base and the J gene lost 5 bases, with 9 bases spanning the gap. CDR3 loop: CASSLGAIDNEQFF. DNA for the CDR3: TGTGCCAGCAGCTTAGGAGCGATCGACAATGAGCAGTTCTTC.

The V gene is TRBV10-3, the J gene TRBJ1-5; 7 nucleotides align to TRBD1. Per germline, CDR1 ENHRY and CDR2 SYGVKD. With V trimmed by 3 bases and J by 1 base, 9 bases remained unmatched. CDR3 size: 17 residues. CDR3 amino acids: CAISDFEGARSNQPQHF. CDR3 DNA: TGTGCCATCAGTGACTTCGAGGGGGCGCGAAGCAATCAGCCCCAGCATTTT.

This clonotype was seen a few times. The chain links TRBV7-8 to TRBJ2-2; the D is unclear. The CDR3 spans 15 residues. CDR1 SGHVS and CDR2 FQNEAQ come from the germline V gene. Between the trimmed V and J ends, which lost 4 bases and 6 bases, there was a span of 15 bases. DNA for the CDR3: TGTGCCAGCAGCTGGCGACCTAGTGGGGCCGGGGAGCTGTTTTTT. It specifies CASSWRPSGAGELFF.

V is TRBV7-2 and J is TRBJ2-3; either TRBD1 or TRBD2 may fit D (5 bases each). There are 14 residues in the CDR3. V dropped 4 bases and J dropped 9 bases, with 17 bases sitting between them. Germline loops: CDR1 SGHTA, CDR2 FQGNSA. The CDR3 protein is CASSWRGAPGTQYF. In DNA form, the CDR3 reads TGTGCCAGCAGCTGGAGAGGGGCTCCAGGCACGCAGTATTTT.

This clonotype has at least ten counts. DNA for the CDR3: TGTGCCAGCAGCCAAGGGGACGGCTCTCCAGATACGCAGTATTTT. Amino acid sequence: CASSQGDGSPDTQYF. The chain joins TRBV3-1 to TRBJ2-3; possibly TRBD1 or TRBD2 for D (5 bases each). CDR3 length: 15 residues. CDR1 is LGHDT and CDR2 is YNNKEL in the germline V gene (reference sequence). Trimming took 1 base from V and 4 from J, leaving 12 bases between them.

This clonotype occurred many times. The V and J genes are TRBV5-8 and TRBJ1-5, with D maybe TRBD1 (5 bases). V lost 1 base to trimming and J lost 3 bases, with 8 bases between them. The CDR3 consists of 14 residues. Germline assignment: CDR1 SGHTS and CDR2 YDEGEE. The DNA of the CDR3 is TGTGCCAGCAGCTTGAGGACACCCAATCAGCCCCAGCATTTT. It encodes CASSLRTPNQPQHF.

Ten or more counts support this clonotype. The rearrangement joins TRBV9 to TRBJ2-7, with TRBD2 matching over 14 bases. With V trimmed by 3 bases and J by 6 bases, 5 bases remained unmatched. The CDR3 runs 15 residues. Germline-derived CDR1 and CDR2 are SGDLS and YYNGEE. DNA for the CDR3: TGTGCCAGCAGCGGAGGACTAGCGGGAGGTGGCGAGCAGTACTTC. Protein product: CASSGGLAGGGEQYF.

The CDR3 loop reads CASSLDSGAGYNEQFF. Here the CDR3 DNA reads TGTGCCAGCAGCTTAGATAGCGGGGCGGGCTACAATGAGCAGTTCTTC. The chain couples TRBV7-3 to TRBJ2-1, with 8 bases aligning to TRBD2. CDR1 and CDR2 from the germline V gene are SGHTA and FQGTGA. With 2 bases clipped from V and 3 bases from J, the junction kept 6 bases outside the gene matches. The CDR3 extends over 16 amino acids. The full variable domain, rest sourced from reference TRBV7-3 and TRBJ2-1, is GAGVSQTPSNKVTEKGKYVELRCDPISGHTALYWYRQSLGQGPEFLIYFQGTGAADDSGLPNDRFFAVRPEGSVSTLKIQRTERGDSAVYLCASSLDSGAGYNEQFFGPGTRLTVL.

The chain uses TRBV25-1 and TRBJ2-6, with D unresolved. The germline V gene encodes CDR1 MGHDK and CDR2 SYGVNS. The CDR3 has 16 amino acids. Trimming removed 2 bases at V and 2 bases at J, with 10 bases between. The CDR3: CASSEKSSPGANVLTF. DNA of the CDR3: TGTGCCAGCAGTGAAAAAAGCAGCCCTGGGGCCAACGTCCTGACTTTC. The complete variable domain, with remaining parts taken from reference TRBV25-1 and TRBJ2-6, reads EADIYQTPRYLVIGTGKKITLECSQTMGHDKMYWYQQDPGMELHLIHYSYGVNSTEKGDLSSESTVSRIRTEHFPLTLESARPSHTSQYLCASSEKSSPGANVLTFGAGSRLTVL.

This clonotype has only a few counts. The chain has TRBV7-2 and TRBJ2-5, with D maybe TRBD1 (6 bases). Between the trimmed V and J ends, which lost 6 bases and 2 bases, there was a span of 13 bases. Germline-derived CDR1 and CDR2 are SGHTA and FQGNSA. The CDR3 spans 14 residues. The CDR3 region has the DNA TGTGCCAGCAGGCTCAGGGGTTCTCAAGAGACCCAGTACTTC. Protein: CASRLRGSQETQYF. The whole variable domain, remainder taken from reference TRBV7-2 and TRBJ2-5, is GAGVSQSPSNKVTEKGKDVELRCDPISGHTALYWYRQSLGQGLEFLIYFQGNSAPDKSGLPSDRFSAERTGGSVSTLTIQRTQQEDSAVYLCASRLRGSQETQYFGPGTRLLVL.

This clonotype has just a few counts. V is TRBV7-2 and J is TRBJ2-3; 8 bases match TRBD1. The germline CDR1 and CDR2 sequences are SGHTA and FQGNSA. The CDR3 runs to 14 residues. After removal of 5 bases from V and 5 bases from J, the junction contained 6 bases not matched to a gene. The CDR3, as DNA: TGTGCCAGCAGCGGGTGGACAGGGAGAGATACGCAGTATTTT. Protein product: CASSGWTGRDTQYF. The entire variable domain, with the rest obtained from reference TRBV7-2 and TRBJ2-3, is as follows: GAGVSQSPSNKVTEKGKDVELRCDPISGHTALYWYRQSLGQGLEFLIYFQGNSAPDKSGLPSDRFSAERTGGSVSTLTIQRTQQEDSAVYLCASSGWTGRDTQYFGPGTRLTVL.

There are a few counts of this clonotype. The rearrangement joins TRBV12-3 or TRBV12-4 to TRBJ2-3; 10 bases align to TRBD2. The CDR3 contains 12 residues. V lost 11 bases, J lost 6 bases, and 5 bases stayed unmatched. In nucleotides, the CDR3 is TGTGCCGGAGCGACTAGCGGGGATACGCAGTATTTT. This codes for CAGATSGDTQYF.

The rearrangement links TRBV6-6 to TRBJ2-1; D possibly corresponds to TRBD1 (7 bases). Per the germline V gene, CDR1 is MNHNY and CDR2 is SVGAGI (reference sequence). The V gene lost 6 bases and the J gene lost 7 bases, with 13 bases spanning the gap. This CDR3 spans 13 amino acids. CDR3 coding DNA: TGTGCCAGCAGCCAGGGGGGCGGTAATGAGCAGTTCTTC. This encodes CASSQGGGNEQFF.

The chain has TRBV7-9 and TRBJ2-5; no reliable D call. V was clipped by 1 base and J by 7 bases, with 7 bases between them. Looked up from germline, CDR1 is SEHNR and CDR2 is FQNEAQ (reference sequence). This CDR3 has 12 amino acids. The CDR3 loop reads CASSLVSGTQYF. CDR3 DNA: TGTGCCAGCAGCTTAGTTTCGGGGACCCAGTACTTC.